This record looks at one T cell receptor (beta chain) sequence and its context. The antigen is not known. The sample is drawn from a study of OX40 agonist ivuxolimab in advanced cancers. Study as a whole: Dose-escalation patients had hepatocellular carcinoma, melanoma, renal cell or head and neck cancer. Study findings and constraints: Circulating CD4+ and CD8+ T cells showed clonal expansion by week 6 at 0.1 to 3.0 mg/kg. Partial responders receiving 0.1-3.0 mg/kg showed among the lowest clonal expansion.

The CDR3 sequence is 15 residues long. Germline CDR1 and CDR2: MNHNY and SVGAGI (reference sequence). The V gene end was trimmed by 2 bases and the J gene end by 8 bases; junction bases not matched to a gene: 8. This table comes from immunoSEQ multiplex PCR, and its TCRdb copy is limited to in-frame clones, with some not included. Among roughly 19,000 clones listed, about three quarters were seen once. The rearrangement uses TRBV6-6 and TRBJ2-1, with 8 bases aligning to TRBD1. Here the sequenced sample was CD4+ or CD8+ T cells sorted from blood, taken in a trial of the OX40 agonist ivuxolimab. The receptor was derived from an adult with an advanced solid tumor such as melanoma, head and neck, liver or kidney cancer. This CDR3 is CASSYGQGPLDEQFF. The CDR3 bases are TGTGCCAGCAGTTACGGACAGGGTCCCCTCGATGAGCAGTTCTTC.